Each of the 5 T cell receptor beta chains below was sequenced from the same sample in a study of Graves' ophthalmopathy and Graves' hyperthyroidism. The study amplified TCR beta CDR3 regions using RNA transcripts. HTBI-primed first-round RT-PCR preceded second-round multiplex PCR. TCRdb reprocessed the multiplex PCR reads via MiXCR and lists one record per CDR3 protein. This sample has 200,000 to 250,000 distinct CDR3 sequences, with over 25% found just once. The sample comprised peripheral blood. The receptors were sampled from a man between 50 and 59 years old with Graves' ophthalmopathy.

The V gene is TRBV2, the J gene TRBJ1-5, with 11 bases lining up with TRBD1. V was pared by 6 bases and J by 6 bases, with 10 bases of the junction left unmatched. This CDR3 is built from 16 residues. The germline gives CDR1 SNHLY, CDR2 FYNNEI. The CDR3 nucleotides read TGTGCCAGCAGCCCCCCGAGGACAGGGGGCGGTCAGCCCCAGCATTTT. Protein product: CASSPPRTGGGQPQHF. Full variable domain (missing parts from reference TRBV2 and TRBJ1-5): EPEVTQTPSHQVTQMGQEVILRCVPISNHLYFYWYRQILGQKVEFLVSFYNNEISEKSEIFDDQFSVERPDGSNFTLKIRSTKLEDSAMYFCASSPPRTGGGQPQHFGDGTRLSIL.

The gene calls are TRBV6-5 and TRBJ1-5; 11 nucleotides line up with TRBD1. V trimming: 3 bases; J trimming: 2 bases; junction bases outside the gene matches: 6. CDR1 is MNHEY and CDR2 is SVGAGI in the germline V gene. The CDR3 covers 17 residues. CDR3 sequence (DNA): TGTGCCAGCAGTTATTGGACAGGGGGCGTAGGCAATCAGCCCCAGCATTTT. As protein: CASSYWTGGVGNQPQHF.

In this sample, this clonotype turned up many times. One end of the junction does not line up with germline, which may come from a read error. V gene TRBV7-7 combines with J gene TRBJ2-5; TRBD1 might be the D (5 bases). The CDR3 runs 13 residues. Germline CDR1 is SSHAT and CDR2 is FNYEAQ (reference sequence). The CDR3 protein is CASSRDPWETQYF. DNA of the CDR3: TGTGCTAGCAGCAGGGATCCGTGGGAGACCCAGTACTTC. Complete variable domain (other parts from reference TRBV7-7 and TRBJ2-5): GAGVSQSPRYKVTKRGQDVTLRCDPISSHATLYWYQQALGQGPEFLTYFNYEAQPDKSGLPSDRFSAERPEGSISTLTIQRTEQRDSAMYRCASSRDPWETQYFGPGTRLLVL.

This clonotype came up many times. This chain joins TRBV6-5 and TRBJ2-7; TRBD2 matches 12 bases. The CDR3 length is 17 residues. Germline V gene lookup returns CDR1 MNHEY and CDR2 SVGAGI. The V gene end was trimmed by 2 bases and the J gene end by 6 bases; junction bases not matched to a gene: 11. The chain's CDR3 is CASSYVTSGSYPAEQYF. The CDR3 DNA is TGTGCCAGCAGTTACGTGACTAGCGGGAGTTATCCGGCCGAGCAGTACTTC.

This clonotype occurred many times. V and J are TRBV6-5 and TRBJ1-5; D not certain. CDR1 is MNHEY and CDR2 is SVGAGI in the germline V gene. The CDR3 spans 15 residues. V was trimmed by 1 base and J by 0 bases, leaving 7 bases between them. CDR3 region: CASSYWPDSNQPQHF. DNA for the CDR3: TGTGCCAGCAGTTACTGGCCAGATAGCAATCAGCCCCAGCATTTT.